Presented here are 28 T cell receptor beta chains from one specimen sequenced in a study of T cell repertoires in cytomegalovirus infection. MiXCR, applied by TCRdb to the reads, yields one record per CDR3 protein. The sample consists of a few hundred thousand distinct CDR3 sequences, over 20% of them appearing once. The material sequenced was CD8+ T cells from PBMCs. Source of these receptors: a human donor in good health (CMV status not recorded). Some clones in this sample may be carry-over from other donors' samples.

This clonotype was recorded at least ten times. The chain is built from TRBV7-9 and TRBJ2-2, with D possibly matching TRBD2 (6 bases). The ends were cut back, 3 bases at V and 6 bases at J, with 11 bases in the middle. Germline values: CDR1 SEHNR, CDR2 FQNEAQ (reference sequence). The CDR3 has 14 amino acids. Here the CDR3 reads CASSFRRESGELFF. The DNA for the CDR3 is TGTGCCAGCAGCTTTCGGAGGGAGTCCGGGGAGCTGTTTTTT.

At least ten counts were recorded for this clonotype. This chain connects TRBV7-9 to TRBJ2-2, with a tentative D call TRBD1 (5 bases). Germline lookup yields CDR1 SEHNR and CDR2 FQNEAQ (reference sequence). CDR3 length: 13 amino acids. The V and J ends lost 6 bases and 1 base respectively, with 6 bases between them. The CDR3 here is CASSQGNTGELFF. The CDR3, as DNA: TGTGCCAGCAGTCAGGGGAACACCGGGGAGCTGTTTTTT.

The genes are TRBV2 and TRBJ2-7, with 11 nucleotides matching TRBD1. Germline values: CDR1 SNHLY, CDR2 FYNNEI. J was trimmed by 0 bases and V by 1 base; bases with no gene match: 5. CDR3 length equals 17 residues. CDR3: CASSEGTGGKDSYEQYF. The CDR3 DNA is TGTGCCAGCAGTGAAGGGACAGGGGGCAAAGACTCCTACGAGCAGTACTTC.

The chain links TRBV19 to TRBJ1-2, with 7 bases fitting TRBD1. Germline V gene data show CDR1 as LNHDA and CDR2 as SQIVND (reference sequence). The ends lost 11 bases at V and 11 bases at J; junction bases unmatched: 11. The CDR3 sequence is 11 residues long. The CDR3: CAGGTAPWYTF. CDR3 nucleotides: TGTGCCGGTGGGACAGCTCCTTGGTACACCTTC.

There are many counts of this clonotype. The CDR3 here is CASSSPGIEANVLTF. CDR3 in DNA: TGTGCCAGCAGCTCCCCAGGTATCGAGGCCAACGTCCTGACTTTC. This rearrangement joins TRBV7-2 to TRBJ2-6; D is unresolved. V lost 4 bases and J 6 bases, leaving 13 bases between the germline ends. The germline V gene has CDR1 SGHTA and CDR2 FQGNSA. The CDR3 consists of 15 residues.

In the case of this clonotype: A much larger clone differs by one base, so this may be a read error. The CDR3 loop reads CASLTGQGDGYTF. The CDR3, as DNA: TGTGCCAGCCTCACGGGCCAGGGGGACGGATACACCTTC. The genes are TRBV12-3 or TRBV12-4 and TRBJ1-2; TRBD1 aligns across 7 bases. This CDR3 spans 13 amino acids. Trimming removed 8 bases from V and 11 bases from J; junction bases left unmatched: 14.

This clonotype was detected only a few times. This chain connects TRBV20-1 to TRBJ1-5, with 9 bases that match TRBD1. The germline V gene encodes CDR1 DFQATT and CDR2 SNEGSKA (reference sequence). V shed 0 bases, J shed 0 bases, and the junction held 12 bases outside the gene matches. This CDR3 has 19 amino acids. The CDR3 protein is CSARDAPGQGPRSNQPQHF. Written as DNA, the CDR3 is TGCAGTGCTAGAGACGCTCCGGGACAGGGACCCCGTAGCAATCAGCCCCAGCATTTT.

CDR3 sequence: CSVPHAGDNQPQHF. The CDR3 region has the DNA TGCAGTGTCCCCCATGCAGGGGACAATCAGCCCCAGCATTTT. This chain links TRBV20-1 with TRBJ1-5, with D possibly TRBD1 on 6 matching bases. The CDR3 is 14 residues long. Germline CDR1 reads DFQATT; CDR2 reads SNEGSKA (reference sequence). The V and J ends lost 7 bases and 3 bases respectively, with 16 bases between them.

This clonotype was found a few times. This chain joins TRBV7-6 and TRBJ2-7, with 8 positions matching TRBD1. CDR1 is SGHVS, CDR2 FNYEAQ, per germline. The CDR3 extends over 16 amino acids. The ends lost 5 bases at V and 6 bases at J; junction bases unmatched: 15. The CDR3 here is CASSLAGSGQGGEQYF. In DNA, the CDR3 is TGTGCCAGCAGCCTGGCTGGTTCAGGACAGGGTGGCGAGCAGTACTTC.

The rearrangement uses TRBV28 and TRBJ2-5; D gene uncertain. Germline V CDR1 and CDR2: MDHEN, SYDVKM. V was clipped by 5 bases and J by 1 base, with 8 bases between them. The CDR3 totals 13 residues. The CDR3 sequence: CASSARIQETQYF. CDR3 DNA sequence: TGTGCCAGCAGTGCTAGGATCCAAGAGACCCAGTACTTC.

The chain is built from TRBV7-9 and TRBJ1-2; a possible D gene is TRBD1 (6 bases). Germline assignment: CDR1 SEHNR and CDR2 FQNEAQ (reference sequence). The germline V and J ends were trimmed by 3 bases and 3 bases, with 17 bases remaining between them. The length of the CDR3 is 16 residues. As DNA, the CDR3 is TGTGCCAGCAGCTTTGAAATGACAGGCTACGACTATGGCTACACCTTC. Protein: CASSFEMTGYDYGYTF.

V gene TRBV20-1 combines with J gene TRBJ2-1; TRBD2 agrees at 13 bases. CDR3 length: 19 residues. CDR1 DFQATT and CDR2 SNEGSKA come from the germline V gene (reference sequence). Trimming cost V 3 bases and J 0 bases; bases outside gene matches: 11. CDR3 sequence reads: CSASHFRTSGGSSYNEQFF. The CDR3 DNA sequence: TGCAGTGCTAGTCATTTCCGGACTAGCGGGGGTTCCTCCTACAATGAGCAGTTCTTC.

Ten or more counts support this clonotype. The V gene is TRBV12-3 or TRBV12-4, the J gene TRBJ2-3; either TRBD1 or TRBD2 may fit D (5 bases each). Between the trimmed V and J ends, which lost 5 bases and 5 bases, there was a span of 17 bases. The CDR3 has 15 amino acids. Here the CDR3 DNA reads TGTGCCAGCAGTAAACCGGGACCCCAGGGAGATACGCAGTATTTT. Its translation: CASSKPGPQGDTQYF.

The chain carries TRBV5-6 and TRBJ2-1, with D hard to call. This CDR3 region has 16 residues. CDR1 SGHDT and CDR2 YYEEEE come from the germline V gene. The ends were cut back, 1 base at V and 3 bases at J, with 14 bases in the middle. The CDR3 DNA follows: TGTGCCAGCAGCTTGTCTGGCAATACGTACTACAATGAGCAGTTCTTC. This translates into CASSLSGNTYYNEQFF.

V and J are TRBV4-1 and TRBJ2-7, with D possibly matching TRBD1 (5 bases). Trimming took off 4 bases at V and 0 bases at J, with 10 bases between the two ends. The CDR3 totals 14 residues. Germline V lookup: CDR1 MGHRA, CDR2 YSYEKL. The CDR3 region is CASSLLQDSYEQYF. CDR3 sequence (DNA): TGCGCCAGCAGCCTCTTACAGGACTCCTACGAGCAGTACTTC.

This clonotype has at least ten counts. The J gene is TRBJ2-1, the V gene TRBV7-9; D remains ambiguous. The CDR3 runs 13 residues. Trimming shortened V by 5 bases and J by 6 bases, and 11 bases separated the two germline ends. Germline V gene lookup returns CDR1 SEHNR and CDR2 FQNEAQ (reference sequence). CDR3 DNA sequence: TGTGCCAGCAGCCGGTTCACGGGCAATGAGCAGTTCTTC. Translating it yields CASSRFTGNEQFF.

This rearrangement joins TRBV28 to TRBJ2-3; 13 bases agree with TRBD2. The J segment lost 9 bases and the V segment lost 5 bases, leaving 8 bases of the junction unmatched. There are 15 residues in the CDR3. The V gene's germline CDR1 is MDHEN and CDR2 SYDVKM. For the CDR3, the DNA is TGTGCCAGCAGTCGGACTAGCGGGGGCATTGAAACGCAGTATTTT. It translates to CASSRTSGGIETQYF.

This clonotype showed up just a few times. This chain uses TRBV5-4 with TRBJ2-1, with TRBD2 identical over 9 bases. After removal of 4 bases from V and 14 bases from J, the junction contained 10 bases not matched to a gene. The CDR3 is made up of 13 amino acids. CDR1 is SGHNT, CDR2 YYREEE, per germline (reference sequence). This CDR3 is CASSLRGGGAEFF. The CDR3 DNA is TGTGCCAGCAGCCTACGGGGCGGGGGGGCCGAGTTCTTC.

This clonotype was counted a few times. CDR3 protein: CASSPDRMMTEAFF. The CDR3 DNA follows: TGTGCCAGCAGTCCGGACAGGATGATGACTGAAGCTTTCTTT. The chain carries TRBV28 and TRBJ1-1; 7 positions agree with TRBD1. This CDR3 has 14 amino acids. V gave up 5 bases and J gave up 5 bases; unmatched junction bases: 8. The germline V gene encodes CDR1 MDHEN and CDR2 SYDVKM.

CDR3 sequence (DNA): TGCAGTGCTAGAGATCGTAGGGGTTCCGCCGACATCCCCGGGACAAGTAACTATGGCTACACCTTC. Its protein product is CSARDRRGSADIPGTSNYGYTF. V gene TRBV20-1 combines with J gene TRBJ1-2, with D maybe TRBD1 (6 bases). V gave up 0 bases and J gave up 1 base, with 33 bases separating them. The CDR3 consists of 22 residues. The germline CDR1 and CDR2 sequences are DFQATT and SNEGSKA (reference sequence).

With regard to this clonotype: This may be a read error, as it is one base from a much larger clone. The CDR3 loop is CASRRAGGNYNEQFF. In DNA form, the CDR3 reads TGTGCCAGCAGGCGAGCGGGGGGAAACTACAATGAGCAGTTCTTC. The chain recombines TRBV7-6 with TRBJ2-1; 9 bases fit TRBD2. Germline V gene data show CDR1 as SGHVS and CDR2 as FNYEAQ. This CDR3 contains 15 residues. V shed 6 bases, J shed 3 bases, and the junction held 6 bases outside the gene matches.

This clonotype turned up a few times. V and J are TRBV6-2 or TRBV6-3 and TRBJ2-3; D ambiguous. The CDR3 runs to 11 residues. Germline V CDR1 and CDR2: MNHEY, SVGEGT. Trimming removed 6 bases from V and 6 bases from J, with 7 bases in between. CDR3 loop: CASRSMDTQYF. The CDR3 nucleotides are TGTGCCAGCAGATCCATGGATACGCAGTATTTT.

The rearrangement links TRBV7-9 to TRBJ1-2, with D possibly matching TRBD1 (6 bases). V lost 0 bases and J lost 2, with 19 bases in between. Germline V gene lookup returns CDR1 SEHNR and CDR2 FQNEAQ (reference sequence). The CDR3 length is 18 residues. CDR3 amino acids: CASSLAGALPEGNYGYTF. In nucleotides, the CDR3 is TGTGCCAGCAGCTTAGCGGGGGCCCTCCCGGAGGGCAACTATGGCTACACCTTC.

This clonotype showed up many times. In nucleotides, the CDR3 is TGTGCCAGCAGCTCGTCGACAGTGCTCTTGGGAAACACCATATATTTT. This translates into CASSSSTVLLGNTIYF. V and J are TRBV7-6 and TRBJ1-3; maybe TRBD1 (5 bases). V lost 4 bases to trimming and J lost 4 bases, with 17 bases between them. Germline V lookup: CDR1 SGHVS, CDR2 FNYEAQ. CDR3 length equals 16 residues.

This clonotype has just a few counts. V usage is TRBV7-3 and J usage is TRBJ2-7, with D unresolved. V shed 1 base and J shed 3 bases, with 16 bases lying between them. This CDR3 comprises 16 residues. CDR1 is SGHTA and CDR2 is FQGTGA in the germline V gene. CDR3 protein: CASSLNEFPRHYEQYF. CDR3 in DNA: TGTGCCAGCAGCTTAAACGAGTTCCCGAGGCACTACGAGCAGTACTTC.

The CDR3 bases are TGTGCCAGCAGCTTATTCCGGGACCCGGATTTCTACGAGCAGTACTTC. Protein sequence: CASSLFRDPDFYEQYF. The V call is TRBV7-8, the J call TRBJ2-7; TRBD1 or TRBD2 may be the D gene (5 bases each). The V end lost 2 bases, the J end lost 3 bases, and 17 bases lay between the germline ends. The germline V gene has CDR1 SGHVS and CDR2 FQNEAQ. The CDR3 spans 16 residues. Using reference TRBV7-8 and TRBJ2-7 for the parts outside the CDR3, the full variable domain is GAGVSQSPRYKVAKRGQDVALRCDPISGHVSLFWYQQALGQGPEFLTYFQNEAQLDKSGLPSDRFFAERPEGSVSTLKIQRTQQEDSAVYLCASSLFRDPDFYEQYFGPGTRLTVT.

The chain uses TRBV7-6 and TRBJ2-1; TRBD1 or TRBD2 may be the D gene (5 bases each). V was pared by 2 bases and J by 8 bases, with 13 bases between. The germline CDR1 and CDR2 sequences are SGHVS and FNYEAQ. The CDR3 has 14 residues. The CDR3 DNA reads as TGTGCCAGCAGCTTACAGGGACCGACGGATGAGCAGTTCTTC. Protein sequence: CASSLQGPTDEQFF.

This clonotype was seen a few times. This rearrangement joins TRBV5-5 to TRBJ2-1; a possible D gene is TRBD1 (7 bases). CDR1 is SGHKS, CDR2 YYEKEE, per germline (reference sequence). V was clipped by 6 bases and J by 0 bases, with 13 bases between them. The CDR3 extends over 15 amino acids. The CDR3 nucleotides read TGTGCCAGCACCCCGGGGGACAGCTCCTACAATGAGCAGTTCTTC. It specifies CASTPGDSSYNEQFF.